This T cell receptor beta chain was captured in a study of CD8 T cells in ankylosing spondylitis (dated by TCRdb to about 2017). Background for the entire study: The study set out to find disease-linked TCR variants by profiling T cell receptor beta repertoires in ankylosing spondylitis patients and healthy donors. The whole study cohort included over 85 healthy donors and about two dozen ankylosing spondylitis patients. Peripheral blood samples were taken, and synovial fluid was additionally collected from ankylosing spondylitis patients.

Study-wide findings and limitations: A TCR beta motif of fewer than 10 highly homologous amino acid variants appeared characteristic of blood from ankylosing spondylitis patients. A CD8+ phenotype was shown by the disease-linked clones, which were found at relatively low frequencies in peripheral blood. Some motif variants were previously reported in synovial fluid and blood of reactive arthritis patients, suggesting common disease-initiation mechanisms. The disease-linked clones were reported to be significantly enriched in matched synovial fluid samples from ankylosing spondylitis patients.

The CDR3 runs 13 amino acids, cysteine and phenylalanine included. The CDR3 DNA has 39 bases and is translated from base 1. V loses 5 bases, J loses 1 base, and the germline ends lie 8 bases apart. CDR1 and CDR2 are read off the germline V gene (reference sequence) as MNHEY and SMNVEV. The data were produced on an Illumina HiSeq 2500. TCR beta libraries were prepared by quantitative 5'-RACE with molecular barcodes. In the authors' own workflow: A new computational method, built on a probabilistic model of VDJ rearrangement, was used to identify disease-linked TCR variants. TCRdb ran its own pipeline on the public reads, namely fastp trimming at Q25 and MiXCR clone calling, and kept in-frame beta chains. CDR3 protein sequences are deduplicated, and each keeps its most common genes and DNA. These V and J calls are TCRdb output, not the study's own analysis. The sample profile shows about 320,000 distinct CDR3 sequences; around a tenth of them were found once. The ten largest clones capture more than 7% of the sample.

In the case of this clonotype: Its specific antigen is unknown. Base qualities are not recorded, but no much larger clone differs from it by a single base.

Recombination joined TRBV27 with TRBJ2-5, with no confident D gene call. The TCR was taken from a female donor with ankylosing spondylitis or in good health (not recorded which). Material: blood, either unsorted or a sorted T cell fraction (not recorded which). For the CDR3, the sequence is CASSPPFQETQYF. In nucleotides, the sequence is TGTGCCAGCAGTCCCCCGTTCCAAGAGACCCAGTACTTC.